This T cell receptor beta chain appears in the sequencing data of a study of stem cell transplantation in POMP-related autoinflammatory disease (TCRdb year 2021). For the study in its entirety: The study hypothesis was that defective thymoproteasomes impair MHC class I-dependent CD8+ T-cell differentiation and positive selection, which skews the TRB repertoire. Before transplant, patients showed CD4+ naive T-cell skewing, low CD8+ T-cell proportions, and reduced T-cell cytokine secretion. High-throughput TRB sequencing assessed how POMP deficiency affects T-cell receptor beta repertoire diversity and CDR3 characteristics. What the research found in general, with its limitations: In PRAID patients, the trend toward lower diversity and increased clonality reached statistical significance only for regulatory T cells. PRAID patients showed a restricted number of unique TRB V-J gene pairings. Across all analyzed T-cell subsets, PRAID patients tended toward lower TRB diversity and higher clonality.

The germline V gene provides CDR1 SGHDT and CDR2 YYEEEE. The CDR3 starts with the cysteine, ends with the phenylalanine, and has 13 residues. The sequence is cut down to CDR3 DNA, 39 bases in frame from base 1. The germline V and J ends show losses of 3 bases and 4 bases respectively, and no gene match explains 3 bases of the junction. This clone occurred once. This receptor's antigen is unknown. No much larger clone is present one base from it, and per-base qualities are unavailable. In the paper's terms, the time point label means: before hematopoietic stem cell transplant. PRAID was a condition in which autoinflammation came alongside prominent immunodeficiency. Before TRB sequencing, T-cell subsets (conventional T cells, CD8+ T cells, regulatory T cells, T follicular helper cells) were sorted. Libraries were made using the immunoSEQ multiplex PCR assay. The paper's processing steps were these. Repertoire diversity was quantified with Shannon entropy, accounting for clonal size distribution. The Gini-Simpson index (Simpson_1-D) was used to measure inequality in clonotype distribution. This is the immuneACCESS table as TCRdb keeps it, with only in-frame sequences that have V and J called. A part of the clones is gone; compared with another copy, unresolved V genes explain less than half, and the rest is unexplained. V and J calls and clone size are copied from that table; D and trimming were computed from the DNA. A total of around 2,000 clones appear in this sample, around 85% of them only once. The ten largest clones take up around 20% of the sample.

The sequences come from Tregs from PBMCs, collected before stem cell transplantation. The TCR originated in a human donor with POMP-related autoinflammation and immune dysregulation (PRAID). The V gene is TRBV5-6 and the J gene is TRBJ2-5, and 7 bases in between align with TRBD1. The CDR3 region reads CASSWDSRETQYF. The nucleotides read TGTGCCAGCAGCTGGGACAGTCGAGAGACCCAGTACTTC.